This entry is about one TCR beta chain. Its target is unknown. This record comes from a study of OX40 agonist ivuxolimab in advanced cancers. Study overall: With ivuxolimab, an agonistic anti-OX40 (CD134) antibody, patients were treated. Findings and caveats of the study: Antigen specificity was not determined for the expanded peripheral T cells. CD8+ T cells (on average) carried more expanded clones than CD4+ T cells.

The data were produced by immunoSEQ multiplex PCR, yet TCRdb's version contains in-frame clones alone and is incomplete. The sample has 36,000 or so clones; about 87% are singletons. Trimming cost V 4 bases and J 0 bases; bases outside gene matches: 11. The CDR3 extends over 17 amino acids. Germline-derived CDR1 and CDR2 are MDHEN and SYDVKM. This rearrangement joins TRBV28 to TRBJ2-7; 8 bases line up with TRBD1. This sequence was found in an adult with an advanced solid tumor such as melanoma, head and neck, liver or kidney cancer. The source material was CD4+ or CD8+ T cells sorted from blood, sampled in a trial of the OX40 agonist ivuxolimab. Here the CDR3 reads CASSSVSWDRTSYEQYF. The CDR3 region has the DNA TGTGCCAGCAGTTCCGTGTCCTGGGACAGGACCTCCTACGAGCAGTACTTC.